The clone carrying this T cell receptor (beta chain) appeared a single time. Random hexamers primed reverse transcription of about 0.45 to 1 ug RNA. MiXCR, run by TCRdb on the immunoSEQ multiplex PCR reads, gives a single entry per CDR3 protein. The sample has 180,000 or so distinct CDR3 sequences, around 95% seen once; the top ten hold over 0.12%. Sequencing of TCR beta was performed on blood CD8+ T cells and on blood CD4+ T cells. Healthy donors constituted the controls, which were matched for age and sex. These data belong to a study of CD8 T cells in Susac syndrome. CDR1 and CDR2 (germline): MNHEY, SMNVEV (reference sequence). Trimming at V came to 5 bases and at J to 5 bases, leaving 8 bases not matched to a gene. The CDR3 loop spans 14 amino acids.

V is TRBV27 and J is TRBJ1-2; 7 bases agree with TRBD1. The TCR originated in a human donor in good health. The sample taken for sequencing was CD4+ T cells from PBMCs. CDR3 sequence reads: CASSPQQGRYGYTF. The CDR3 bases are TGTGCCAGCAGTCCTCAACAGGGGCGGTATGGCTACACCTTC.